This T cell receptor (beta chain) was profiled in a study of cytomegalovirus exposure and HLA in healthy donors. The donors formed part of the roughly 110-subject validation cohort, distinct from the roughly 630-subject first cohort. Repertoires were generated with immunoSEQ multiplex PCR, while TCRdb's copy carries only in-frame clones and drops some. The data hold 260,000 or so clones, with 70% to 90% observed a single time. The CDR3 has 16 amino acids. Per germline, CDR1 SGHTA and CDR2 FQGNSA. The V and J ends lost 5 bases and 3 bases, in that order; junction bases with no gene match: 9. The genes are TRBV7-2 and TRBJ2-7; TRBD2 aligns across 11 bases. The sequenced sample consisted of PBMCs. The sequence was collected from a woman under 30 in good health and CMV-seronegative. CDR3 sequence: CASSHGTSGRGYEQYF. The CDR3 DNA is TGTGCCAGCAGCCACGGGACTAGCGGAAGGGGCTACGAGCAGTACTTC.